Listed here is a single T cell receptor beta chain. Its antigen remains unidentified. Using immunoSEQ multiplex PCR, the repertoire was profiled, and TCRdb retains in-frame clones only, with some absent. The sample lists tens of thousands of clones; about 90% were seen once. The data belong to a study of graft-versus-host responses after intestinal transplantation. About the research overall: Anti-thymocyte globulin induction, then tacrolimus and steroids for two to four years, went to all recipients.

Trimming cost V 1 base and J 5 bases; bases outside gene matches: 7. CDR1 LNHDA and CDR2 SQIVND come from the germline V gene (reference sequence). This CDR3 is 16 amino acids long. Findings and limits, study-wide: Within the allografts of patients who had graft-donor T cell macrochimerism, graft-versus-host to host-versus-graft clonal ratios were high.

Source: PBMCs, taken 98 days after intestinal transplantation. The rearrangement links TRBV19 to TRBJ2-5; TRBD2 matches at 10 bases. The TCR originated in a human patient who received an intestinal transplant, so some T cells may come from the graft donor. The CDR3, as DNA: TGTGCCAGTAGTATAGCTCCTAGCGGGGGAGGGGAGACCCAGTACTTC. The encoded protein is CASSIAPSGGGETQYF.